The next 24 T cell receptor beta chains were all read from a single sample in a study of T cell repertoires in cytomegalovirus infection (dated by TCRdb to the late 2010s). The antigens for these receptors are not known. For sequencing, an Illumina HiSeq 1500 was employed. TCRdb reran the public reads through fastp at Q25 and MiXCR, keeping productive beta chains. Each CDR3 protein appears once, grouped with its most common genes and DNA. A total of some 560,000 distinct CDR3 sequences appear in this sample, about 40% of them only once. The ten largest clones represent 40% to 60% of the sample. The treatment or condition tag for this specimen amounts to: in vitro stimulation with specific CMV peptide epitopes to enrich CMV-specific T cells. This material consisted of cultured PBMCs, taken from culture after CMV antigen stimulation. These receptors were collected from a human donor in good health (CMV status not recorded). Some clones in this sample may be carry-over from other donors' samples.

This rearrangement joins TRBV2 to TRBJ2-1; the D gene is possibly TRBD2 (5 bases). Germline values: CDR1 SNHLY, CDR2 FYNNEI. V was shortened by 6 bases and J by 5 bases, with 14 bases between the two germline ends. The CDR3 has 14 residues. The CDR3 DNA reads as TGTGCCAGCAGGGGGAGAATCCCGAACAATGAGCAGTTCTTC. Its translation is CASRGRIPNNEQFF. The variable domain in full, completed from reference TRBV2 and TRBJ2-1, reads EPEVTQTPSHQVTQMGQEVILRCVPISNHLYFYWYRQILGQKVEFLVSFYNNEISEKSEIFDDQFSVERPDGSNFTLKIRSTKLEDSAMYFCASRGRIPNNEQFFGPGTRLTVL.

The V call is TRBV7-9, the J call TRBJ2-7; TRBD1 agrees at 7 bases. Germline values: CDR1 SEHNR, CDR2 FQNEAQ (reference sequence). The CDR3 is made up of 13 amino acids. Trimming removed 2 bases from V and 6 bases from J; junction bases left unmatched: 4. The CDR3 protein is CASSLTNRGEQYF. CDR3 bases: TGTGCCAGCAGCTTAACTAACAGGGGCGAGCAGTACTTC.

The chain has TRBV7-2 and TRBJ2-3; 10 nucleotides agree with TRBD2. The CDR3 sequence is 15 residues long. The germline V gene encodes CDR1 SGHTA and CDR2 FQGNSA. V gave up 3 bases and J gave up 5 bases; unmatched junction bases: 5. CDR3 region: CASSLLAGVQDTQYF. The CDR3 region has the DNA TGTGCCAGCAGCTTGCTAGCGGGAGTGCAAGATACGCAGTATTTT. Based on the CDR3 plus reference TRBV7-2 and TRBJ2-3, the full variable domain is GAGVSQSPSNKVTEKGKDVELRCDPISGHTALYWYRQSLGQGLEFLIYFQGNSAPDKSGLPSDRFSAERTGGSVSTLTIQRTQQEDSAVYLCASSLLAGVQDTQYFGPGTRLTVL.

This clonotype was observed a handful of times. This chain links TRBV20-1 with TRBJ2-7; TRBD1 might be the D (6 bases). This CDR3 is 13 amino acids long. The V gene's germline CDR1 is DFQATT and CDR2 SNEGSKA (reference sequence). V lost 5 bases and J 7 bases, leaving 18 bases between the germline ends. CDR3 sequence (DNA): TGCAGTGCTGTCGTGAGGGGGTCGGGGGAGCAGTACTTC. This translates into CSAVVRGSGEQYF.

The rearrangement uses TRBV6-1 and TRBJ1-3; possibly TRBD1 for D (5 bases). CDR1 and CDR2 from the germline V gene are MNHNS and SASEGT. The CDR3 length is 16 residues. V was cut by 4 bases and J by 3 bases, with 16 bases left in between. CDR3 nucleotide sequence: TGTGCCAGCAGTGCTACGTTCCGGGGCCGTGGAAACACCATATATTTT. Its protein product is CASSATFRGRGNTIYF.

This rearrangement joins TRBV7-6 to TRBJ1-4; D gene unclear. This CDR3 region has 13 residues. V was pared by 1 base and J by 8 bases, with 8 bases between. The germline CDR1 and CDR2 sequences are SGHVS and FNYEAQ. The CDR3 region is CASSLGHGEKLFF. The CDR3 DNA is TGTGCCAGCAGCTTAGGACACGGGGAAAAACTGTTTTTT.

This clonotype was counted a few times. This chain connects TRBV7-2 to TRBJ2-3; possibly TRBD2 for D (8 bases). Germline CDR1 is SGHTA and CDR2 is FQGNSA. Trimming left V 2 bases short and J 5 bases short, with 20 bases between. This CDR3 has 17 residues. CDR3 bases: TGTGCCAGCAGCTTATTGTCGGGAGGGGGCTTGCGAGATACGCAGTATTTT. Its translation: CASSLLSGGGLRDTQYF. Combining the CDR3 with reference TRBV7-2 and TRBJ2-3 gives the whole variable domain GAGVSQSPSNKVTEKGKDVELRCDPISGHTALYWYRQSLGQGLEFLIYFQGNSAPDKSGLPSDRFSAERTGGSVSTLTIQRTQQEDSAVYLCASSLLSGGGLRDTQYFGPGTRLTVL.

The J gene is TRBJ2-3, the V gene TRBV12-3 or TRBV12-4; D ambiguous. The CDR3 runs to 12 residues. Deletions cut 5 bases from V and 10 bases from J, with 13 bases between. CDR3 in DNA: TGTGCCAGCAGTCAACAGAGAGGTTCGCAGTATTTT. This gives the protein CASSQQRGSQYF.

This clonotype was picked up a small number of times. V and J are TRBV24-1 and TRBJ2-1; D is undetermined. Germline values: CDR1 KGHDR, CDR2 SFDVKD. Between the trimmed V and J ends, which lost 1 base and 7 bases, there was a span of 10 bases. The CDR3 runs to 14 residues. The CDR3 protein is CATSDFPRTNEQFF. CDR3 nucleotide sequence: TGTGCCACCAGTGATTTCCCTAGAACGAATGAGCAGTTCTTC.

This clonotype was observed a few times. The chain combines TRBV4-3 with TRBJ2-3; no clear D. Trimming took 1 base from V and 8 from J, leaving 13 bases between them. CDR3 length: 14 amino acids. Germline V CDR1 and CDR2: LGHNA, YSLEER. In DNA form, the CDR3 reads TGCGCCAGCAGCCAAGCGATGACCGGCGGTACGCAGTATTTT. Its translation: CASSQAMTGGTQYF.

This chain connects TRBV6-6 to TRBJ1-2, with D possibly being TRBD1 (6 bases). Trimming cost V 5 bases and J 10 bases, with 17 bases left between them. CDR3 length equals 13 residues. Per the germline V gene, CDR1 is MNHNY and CDR2 is SVGAGI (reference sequence). The CDR3 sequence is CASSRSPRGNYTF. The CDR3 DNA sequence: TGTGCCAGCAGTCGATCTCCCAGGGGAAACTACACCTTC.

V usage is TRBV18 and J usage is TRBJ2-3; D might be TRBD2 (5 bases). The V gene lost 3 bases and the J gene lost 1 base, with 11 bases spanning the gap. The CDR3 has 15 amino acids. CDR1 and CDR2 (germline): KGHSH, LQKENI. CDR3 sequence: CASSPPGIGTDTQYF. DNA of the CDR3: TGTGCCAGCTCACCCCCGGGGATTGGCACAGATACGCAGTATTTT.

The count of this clonotype is one. J is TRBJ2-5 and V is TRBV5-1; tentative D call: TRBD2 (6 bases). Between the trimmed V and J ends, which lost 4 bases and 5 bases, there was a span of 12 bases. Germline values: CDR1 SGHRS, CDR2 YFSETQ. This CDR3 comprises 13 residues. This CDR3 reads CASSVGGYETQYF. DNA for the CDR3: TGCGCCAGCAGCGTCGGGGGATATGAGACCCAGTACTTC.

This chain connects TRBV7-2 to TRBJ1-1; tentative D call: TRBD1 (5 bases). The V end lost 2 bases, the J end lost 3 bases, and 13 bases lay between the germline ends. The CDR3 loop spans 15 amino acids. In germline, CDR1 is SGHTA, CDR2 FQGNSA. The CDR3 here is CASSLLPGQYTEAFF. The CDR3 DNA reads as TGTGCCAGCAGCTTATTACCCGGACAATACACTGAAGCTTTCTTT.

The chain joins TRBV7-1 to TRBJ1-3; a possible D gene is TRBD1 (5 bases). TRBV7-1 is identified as an open reading frame with a role that is uncertain. The CDR3 contains 16 residues. V lost 1 base to trimming and J lost 0 bases, with 10 bases between them. As DNA, the CDR3 is TGTGCCAGCAGCTCAGGACAGCCTCGCTCTGGAAACACCATATATTTT. It is translated as CASSSGQPRSGNTIYF.

The chain recombines TRBV7-2 with TRBJ1-1, with D maybe TRBD1 (5 bases). The CDR3 contains 15 residues. Germline CDR1 and CDR2: SGHTA and FQGNSA. V gave up 0 bases and J gave up 1 base, with 9 bases separating them. The CDR3 nucleotides are TGTGCCAGCAGCTTAGCCCCCCAGGGGAACACTGAAGCTTTCTTT. This encodes CASSLAPQGNTEAFF.

The chain recombines TRBV11-2 with TRBJ2-2, with 12 positions matching TRBD2. The CDR3 runs 19 residues. Germline CDR1 reads SGHAT; CDR2 reads FQNNGV. V lost 6 bases to trimming and J lost 3 bases; unmatched junction nucleotides: 14. The CDR3 DNA sequence: TGTGCCAGCAGAGCTTATACTACTCGGACTAGCGGGGACACCGGGGAGCTGTTTTTT. Translating gives CASRAYTTRTSGDTGELFF.

With respect to this clonotype: A much larger clone differs from this one at a single base, so this may be a read error. The rearrangement joins TRBV7-2 to TRBJ2-5; either TRBD1 or TRBD2 may fit D (5 bases each). The CDR3 sequence is 14 residues long. CDR1 is SGHTA and CDR2 is FQGNSA in the germline V gene. CDR3 region: CASSRDPTGETRYF. In DNA, the CDR3 is TGTGCCAGCAGCCGGGACCCTACCGGAGAGACCCGGTACTTC.

The V and J genes are TRBV20-1 and TRBJ2-5; 9 bases agree with TRBD1. The CDR3 sequence is 15 residues long. The V segment lost 4 bases and the J segment 7 bases; nucleotides outside the gene matches: 13. Germline V lookup: CDR1 DFQATT, CDR2 SNEGSKA (reference sequence). CDR3 region: CSAITGTGRGVTQYF. CDR3 DNA sequence: TGCAGTGCTATTACCGGGACAGGGAGAGGGGTGACCCAGTACTTC.

CDR3 sequence reads: CASRPGTDYNEQFF. CDR3 DNA sequence: TGCGCCAGCAGACCCGGGACAGACTACAATGAGCAGTTCTTC. This chain connects TRBV4-1 to TRBJ2-1; 7 nucleotides line up with TRBD1. V gave up 6 bases and J gave up 3 bases; unmatched junction bases: 5. Germline V gives CDR1 MGHRA, CDR2 YSYEKL. There are 14 residues in the CDR3.

In DNA form, the CDR3 reads TGCGCCAGCAGCCAAGTTATAACAGGGGAGGGGGAGACCCAGTACTTC. It encodes CASSQVITGEGETQYF. The rearrangement joins TRBV4-1 to TRBJ2-5; either TRBD1 or TRBD2 may supply D (7 bases each). The CDR3 covers 16 residues. Trimming removed 1 base at V and 5 bases at J, with 17 bases between. Per the germline V gene, CDR1 is MGHRA and CDR2 is YSYEKL.

The V and J genes are TRBV19 and TRBJ2-1, with D tentatively TRBD1 (6 bases). Germline-derived CDR1 and CDR2 are LNHDA and SQIVND (reference sequence). CDR3 length: 15 residues. The ends were cut back, 6 bases at V and 3 bases at J, with 15 bases in the middle. CDR3 sequence (DNA): TGTGCCAGTAGCACCCAGGGGCCCGGCTACAATGAGCAGTTCTTC. This encodes CASSTQGPGYNEQFF.

This rearrangement joins TRBV4-3 to TRBJ2-7, with D possibly being TRBD1 or TRBD2 (7 bases each). Germline-derived CDR1 and CDR2 are LGHNA and YSLEER. The V gene lost 0 bases and the J gene lost 4 bases, with 16 bases spanning the gap. This CDR3 has 16 amino acids. CDR3 in DNA: TGCGCCAGCAGCCAAGATCTCAGACAGGGAGGGTACGAGCAGTACTTC. Residues: CASSQDLRQGGYEQYF.

The rearrangement uses TRBV7-8 and TRBJ1-5, with 8 bases that match TRBD1. The V segment lost 5 bases and the J segment 1 base; nucleotides outside the gene matches: 10. The CDR3 is 17 amino acids. Germline CDR1 is SGHVS and CDR2 is FQNEAQ. CDR3 DNA: TGTGCCAGCAGCCCCTATCGTGCAGGGGGCAGCAATCAGCCCCAGCATTTT. Amino acid sequence: CASSPYRAGGSNQPQHF. The full variable domain, rest sourced from reference TRBV7-8 and TRBJ1-5, is GAGVSQSPRYKVAKRGQDVALRCDPISGHVSLFWYQQALGQGPEFLTYFQNEAQLDKSGLPSDRFFAERPEGSVSTLKIQRTQQEDSAVYLCASSPYRAGGSNQPQHFGDGTRLSIL.